This TCR beta chain was documented in a study of a mutant IDH1 vaccine in newly diagnosed glioma. Across the whole study: Investigators started vaccination 4-6 weeks after radiotherapy alone, or with temozolomide cycles. Overall study results and limits: Pseudoprogression seemingly bore no relation to changes in top peripheral T cell clonotypes. Vaccine-induced immune responses were detected in around 92% of patients.

The CDR3 has 13 amino acids. CDR1 SGHTA and CDR2 FQGTGA come from the germline V gene. Between the trimmed V and J ends, which lost 1 base and 9 bases, there was a span of 7 bases. In the case of this clone: Its antigen is unknown.

Time point meaning: week 47, end of study. All doses held 300 ug of mutant IDH1 20-mer peptide, with topical imiquimod. The study enrolled donors with new WHO grade 3 or 4 IDH1-mutant, ATRX-lost astrocytomas. Profiled with immunoSEQ multiplex PCR; TCRdb holds only in-frame clones, not every one. The sample yields roughly 38,000 clones, 70% to 85% seen once. This TCR came from a man between 18 and 35 years old with glioma. Some clones in this sample may be carry-over from other donors' samples. Source: PBMCs, taken from a glioma patient whose treatment included an IDH1 peptide vaccine. The gene calls are TRBV7-3 and TRBJ1-6; no firm D call. The chain's CDR3 is CASSLKAGSPLHF. CDR3 nucleotide sequence: TGTGCCAGCAGCTTAAAAGCTGGTTCACCCCTCCACTTT.